Each of the 7 T cell receptor beta chains below was sequenced from the same sample in a study of T cell clonality in common variable immunodeficiency. Libraries were prepared by immunoSEQ multiplex PCR; TCRdb keeps only in-frame clonotypes and omits some of them. Sampling found about 66,000 clones, none seen once. Sequenced material: peripheral blood mononuclear cells. All receptors derive from a person aged 18 to 70 in good health.

This clone has a count of ten or more. The read ends 3 residues before the CDR3 terminus; that terminus is restored from the germline J gene. The rearrangement uses TRBV9 and TRBJ2-2; no clear D. Germline values: CDR1 SGDLS, CDR2 YYNGEE. V was cut by 2 bases and J by 8 bases, with 25 bases left in between. The CDR3 has 18 residues. The chain's CDR3 is CASSVQSPVSTLTGELFF. The sequenced CDR3 bases are TGTGCCAGCAGCGTGCAATCCCCCGTTAGTACCCTCACTGGGGAG.

This clone was recorded at least ten times. The read terminates 3 residues before the CDR3 end, so the remaining end is supplied by the germline J gene. V is TRBV9 and J is TRBJ2-3; TRBD2 aligns across 9 bases. Looked up from germline, CDR1 is SGDLS and CDR2 is YYNGEE. Germline trimming cut 2 bases from V and 2 bases from J; bases unmatched to any gene: 6. The CDR3 contains 16 residues. The DNA read from the CDR3 is TGTGCCAGCAGCGTCACTAGCGGGTTTCTCACAGATACG. It specifies CASSVTSGFLTDT. The CDR3 as a whole reads CASSVTSGFLTDTQYF.

This clone was seen many times. The read gets to within 3 residues of the CDR3 end, and the germline J gene fills in the rest. The rearrangement uses TRBV20-1 and TRBJ2-3; 10 bases map to TRBD2. CDR1 is DFQATT and CDR2 is SNEGSKA in the germline V gene (reference sequence). The V segment lost 0 bases and the J segment 5 bases; nucleotides outside the gene matches: 8. This CDR3 is 16 amino acids long. CDR3 protein: CSAREASGSRRDTQYF. The sequenced part of the CDR3 DNA is TGCAGTGCTAGAGAGGCTAGCGGGAGTAGAAGAGATACG.

This clone was seen repeatedly, ten times or more. The CDR3 end lies 3 residues beyond the end of the read and is filled in from the germline J gene. This rearrangement joins TRBV2 to TRBJ1-1; no clear D gene. CDR3 size: 14 residues. Germline CDR1 and CDR2: SNHLY and FYNNEI. Trimming pared 6 bases from V and 4 bases from J, leaving 15 bases between. The CDR3: CASRAGEAGTEAFF. The covered CDR3 bases are TGTGCCAGCAGGGCTGGGGAGGCGGGCACTGAA.

At least ten counts were recorded for this clone. Read coverage stops 3 residues before the CDR3 terminus; the germline J gene supplies the remainder. This chain joins TRBV5-1 and TRBJ2-1; 8 nucleotides agree with TRBD1. V lost 0 bases, J lost 5 bases, and 4 bases stayed unmatched. The germline V gene encodes CDR1 SGHRS and CDR2 YFSETQ. This CDR3 is built from 15 residues. The CDR3 loop is CASSLEQGVNNEQFF. The CDR3 DNA, read in part, is TGCGCCAGCAGCTTGGAACAGGGGGTTAACAATGAG.

This clone was counted ten times or more. The read falls 3 residues short of the CDR3 end, and the missing part is taken from the germline J gene. The rearrangement joins TRBV12-3 or TRBV12-4 to TRBJ1-5; D not resolved. V was pared by 6 bases and J by 6 bases, with 18 bases between. The CDR3 covers 15 residues. This CDR3 reads CASSPDISGGQPQHF. Partial CDR3 DNA: TGTGCCAGCAGCCCAGACATTTCAGGAGGTCAGCCC.

This clone was detected ten times or more. Sequencing ends 3 residues short of the CDR3 end; the germline J gene provides the rest. V gene TRBV7-3 combines with J gene TRBJ1-2; 8 bases are a match to TRBD1. After removal of 5 bases from V and 4 bases from J, the junction contained 3 bases not matched to a gene. CDR3 length: 13 residues. The V gene's germline CDR1 is SGHTA and CDR2 FQGTGA. The chain's CDR3 is CASSQGQAYGYTF. Incomplete CDR3 DNA: TGTGCCAGCAGCCAGGGACAGGCCTATGGC.